The 23 T cell receptor beta chains reported below all come from one sample, sequenced in a study of quantifying T cell responses using KT2 cells. At the level of the study: RNA was reverse transcribed with TCR alpha and beta constant-region primers.

A single-stranded UMI oligo with SP2 sequence was ligated to cDNA 3' ends. The first PCR ran 4 to 5 cycles with an equimolar RC1.1 and RC1.2 beta primer mix. MiXCR, run by TCRdb on the UMI-ligation and nested PCR reads, gives a single entry per CDR3 protein. The sample lists 25,000 to 40,000 distinct CDR3 sequences, 10% seen once, with 9.5% to 10% in the top ten. The sample comprised PBMCs spiked with cells of the T cell clone KT2. The receptor set was obtained from a human donor.

This clonotype was counted between two and nine times. A read error may produce the germline difference seen at one junction end. The chain has TRBV19 and TRBJ1-5, with D unresolved. The CDR3 consists of 14 residues. In germline, CDR1 is LNHDA, CDR2 SQIVND (reference sequence). The CDR3 spells CASSIGRSNQPQHF. CDR3 DNA sequence: TGTGCCAGTAGTATAGGGAGGAGCAACCAGCCCCAGCATTTT. Supplemented by reference TRBV19 and TRBJ1-5, the full variable domain reads DGGITQSPKYLFRKEGQNVTLSCEQNLNHDAMYWYRQDPGQGLRLIYYSQIVNDFQKGDIAEGYSVSREKKESFPLTVTSAQKNPTAFYLCASSIGRSNQPQHFGDGTRLSIL.

On this clonotype itself: A junction end diverges from the germline sequence, so it may reflect a read error. The J gene is TRBJ2-5, the V gene TRBV7-7; the D gene is possibly TRBD2 (6 bases). There are 16 residues in the CDR3. Germline CDR1 and CDR2: SSHAT and FNYEAQ (reference sequence). The CDR3 protein is CASSLLPLGGEETQYF. DNA for the CDR3: TGTGCTAGCAGCTTACTCCCTTTGGGAGGCGAGGAGACCCAGTACTTC.

The sample holds many counts of this clonotype. The rearrangement uses TRBV29-1 and TRBJ1-1; D unresolved. Between the trimmed V and J ends, which lost 3 bases and 1 base, there was a span of 12 bases. Germline values: CDR1 SQVTM, CDR2 ANQGSEA. The CDR3 length is 14 residues. The CDR3 DNA reads TGCAGCGTTGATGTAATTTACCCGAACACTGAAGCTTTCTTT. Its translation: CSVDVIYPNTEAFF.

In this sample, this clonotype turned up many times. This chain links TRBV20-1 with TRBJ2-1; no firm D call. V lost 1 base to trimming and J lost 10 bases, with 8 bases between them. This CDR3 spans 11 amino acids. Per the germline V gene, CDR1 is DFQATT and CDR2 is SNEGSKA (reference sequence). The CDR3, as DNA: TGCAGTGCTAGAGTTGCGGCCGAGCAGTTCTTC. Its protein product is CSARVAAEQFF.

J is TRBJ2-2 and V is TRBV11-3; 8 nucleotides line up with TRBD1. From germline, CDR1 is SGHNT and CDR2 YENEEA. This CDR3 contains 16 residues. V shed 3 bases and J 3 bases; nucleotides not matched to a gene: 6. This CDR3 reads CASSFVRQGYTGELFF. In DNA form, the CDR3 reads TGTGCCAGCAGCTTCGTCAGACAGGGGTACACCGGGGAGCTGTTTTTT.

The chain employs TRBV7-9 and TRBJ2-2; 9 nucleotides line up with TRBD1. V lost 4 bases and J lost 6; bases outside the gene matches: 3. CDR1 is SEHNR, CDR2 FQNEAQ, per germline (reference sequence). CDR3 length: 14 residues. The CDR3 sequence is CASSWDRVSGELFF. CDR3 in DNA: TGTGCCAGCAGCTGGGACAGGGTCTCCGGGGAGCTGTTTTTT.

This chain uses TRBV6-5 with TRBJ1-3; the D is unclear. Looked up from germline, CDR1 is MNHEY and CDR2 is SVGAGI. V lost 4 bases and J lost 0, with 10 bases in between. This CDR3 is built from 15 residues. CDR3 in amino acids: CASSSDRSSGNTIYF. The CDR3 DNA reads TGTGCCAGCAGTTCAGACCGGAGCTCTGGAAACACCATATATTTT.

This clonotype was observed at least ten times. The chain links TRBV3-1 to TRBJ2-7, with 7 bases that match TRBD1. Trimming at V came to 5 bases and at J to 5 bases, leaving 6 bases not matched to a gene. The CDR3 is 13 amino acids. Per germline, CDR1 LGHDT and CDR2 YNNKEL (reference sequence). The CDR3 coding sequence is TGTGCCAGCAGCTCAGGGGGTACGGACGAGCAGTACTTC. Its protein product is CASSSGGTDEQYF.

The genes are TRBV10-3 and TRBJ2-7, with D perhaps TRBD1 (6 bases). This CDR3 is built from 13 residues. Germline lookup yields CDR1 ENHRY and CDR2 SYGVKD. V was clipped by 4 bases and J by 4 bases, with 11 bases between them. The DNA for the CDR3 is TGTGCCATCAGTGGTGCAGGGGCATACGAGCAGTACTTC. The encoded protein is CAISGAGAYEQYF.

The V gene is TRBV19, the J gene TRBJ2-1, with D perhaps TRBD2 (5 bases). The ends were cut back, 5 bases at V and 6 bases at J, with 23 bases in the middle. This CDR3 has 17 amino acids. CDR1 LNHDA and CDR2 SQIVND come from the germline V gene (reference sequence). The DNA for the CDR3 is TGTGCCAGTAGTGTGGCCCTGACTAATTCTAGGAGCAATGAGCAGTTCTTC. Translated, it gives CASSVALTNSRSNEQFF.

There are many counts of this clonotype. V is TRBV5-5 and J is TRBJ2-7; a possible D gene is TRBD2 (6 bases). Germline CDR1 is SGHKS and CDR2 is YYEKEE (reference sequence). Trimming stripped 4 bases from V and 2 bases from J, with 13 bases between. The CDR3 is 14 amino acids. In nucleotides, the CDR3 is TGTGCCAGCAGCCCGGGGGTCGGAGCCTACGAGCAGTACTTC. It translates to CASSPGVGAYEQYF.

The J gene is TRBJ1-5, the V gene TRBV2; TRBD1 matches 8 bases. The CDR3 extends over 16 amino acids. Germline lookup yields CDR1 SNHLY and CDR2 FYNNEI. V dropped 9 bases and J dropped 1; count of bases not matched to a gene: 11. The chain's CDR3 is CASTVGWTGSNQPQHF. DNA of the CDR3: TGTGCCAGTACCGTTGGCTGGACAGGGAGCAATCAGCCCCAGCATTTT.

In this sample, this clonotype turned up many times. The chain joins TRBV7-9 to TRBJ2-1; D gene ambiguous. The germline V and J ends were trimmed by 5 bases and 1 base, with 21 bases remaining between them. The length of the CDR3 is 18 residues. Germline CDR1 is SEHNR and CDR2 is FQNEAQ (reference sequence). The CDR3 sequence: CASSPLRPGRQSYNEQFF. In nucleotides, the CDR3 is TGTGCCAGCAGCCCCCTCCGCCCGGGCCGGCAGTCCTACAATGAGCAGTTCTTC.

V and J are TRBV11-1 and TRBJ2-3; TRBD2 matches 9 bases. Trimming cost V 5 bases and J 1 base; bases outside gene matches: 7. CDR3 length: 16 residues. Germline V gene sequence: CDR1 SGHAT, CDR2 FQDESV (reference sequence). The CDR3 reads CASSLGTSPGTDTQYF. The CDR3 DNA is TGTGCCAGCAGCCTGGGGACTAGCCCTGGCACAGATACGCAGTATTTT.

This clonotype was found many times. This chain links TRBV7-2 with TRBJ2-7, with D perhaps matching TRBD2 (5 bases). Trimming shortened V by 3 bases and J by 4 bases, and 7 bases separated the two germline ends. The CDR3 is 12 residues long. Germline loops: CDR1 SGHTA, CDR2 FQGNSA. The CDR3 spells CASSLQRYEQYF. In DNA form, the CDR3 reads TGTGCCAGCAGCTTGCAGCGGTACGAGCAGTACTTC. Combining the CDR3 with reference TRBV7-2 and TRBJ2-7 gives the whole variable domain GAGVSQSPSNKVTEKGKDVELRCDPISGHTALYWYRQSLGQGLEFLIYFQGNSAPDKSGLPSDRFSAERTGGSVSTLTIQRTQQEDSAVYLCASSLQRYEQYFGPGTRLTVT.

The chain has TRBV15 and TRBJ2-1, with no clear D. The germline CDR1 and CDR2 sequences are LNHNV and YYDKDF (reference sequence). The CDR3 spans 15 residues. Trimming removed 0 bases from V and 5 bases from J, with 11 bases in between. This CDR3 reads CATSRDYLLDNEQFF. CDR3 nucleotides: TGTGCCACCAGCAGAGATTATTTGCTCGACAATGAGCAGTTCTTC.

The chain recombines TRBV2 with TRBJ2-7; D possibly matches TRBD1 or TRBD2 (5 bases each). CDR1 is SNHLY, CDR2 FYNNEI, per germline. The CDR3 has 16 amino acids. Between the trimmed V and J ends, which lost 6 bases and 0 bases, there was a span of 18 bases. CDR3 DNA: TGTGCCAGCAGCCCCACCGGGACCCCTAGCTCCTACGAGCAGTACTTC. It is translated as CASSPTGTPSSYEQYF.

This chain connects TRBV30 to TRBJ1-2; D possibly corresponds to TRBD1 (5 bases). Trimming pared 3 bases from V and 7 bases from J, leaving 15 bases between. Looked up from germline, CDR1 is GTSNPN and CDR2 is SVGIG (reference sequence). The CDR3 totals 13 residues. This chain's CDR3 is CAWRIKGTAGYTF. In nucleotides, the CDR3 is TGTGCCTGGAGGATTAAAGGGACCGCTGGCTACACCTTC.

The rearrangement uses TRBV6-5 and TRBJ2-7, with 11 bases fitting TRBD2. The germline gives CDR1 MNHEY, CDR2 SVGAGI. Unmatched junction bases numbered 7, after V lost 7 bases and J lost 5 bases. The CDR3 covers 14 residues. In DNA, the CDR3 is TGTGCCAGCACCCCGAATAGCGGGAGGGACGAGCAGTACTTC. Protein product: CASTPNSGRDEQYF.

V is TRBV29-1 and J is TRBJ1-2; 9 bases line up with TRBD1. V shed 4 bases, J shed 0 bases, and the junction held 6 bases outside the gene matches. Germline V gene lookup returns CDR1 SQVTM and CDR2 ANQGSEA. CDR3 length: 15 amino acids. The CDR3 nucleotides read TGCAGCGTTGGAGGACAGGGGATGACTAACTATGGCTACACCTTC. Protein: CSVGGQGMTNYGYTF.

The V and J genes are TRBV7-8 and TRBJ2-6, with D uncertain. V was shortened by 2 bases and J by 2 bases, with 10 bases between the two germline ends. Germline V gene data show CDR1 as SGHVS and CDR2 as FQNEAQ. The CDR3 is 16 residues long. CDR3 protein: CASSLSGVPGANVLTF. Here the CDR3 DNA reads TGTGCCAGCAGCTTATCTGGTGTACCTGGGGCCAACGTCCTGACTTTC.

This clonotype was picked up a small number of times. One end of the junction varies from germline; a read error may be responsible. The CDR3 spells CASSRMTGGKMYQETQYF. The CDR3 DNA reads TGTGCTAGCAGCCGAATGACAGGGGGAAAAATGTACCAAGAGACCCAGTACTTC. The chain has TRBV7-7 and TRBJ2-5; 9 nucleotides line up with TRBD1. CDR3 length equals 18 residues. Germline CDR1 reads SSHAT; CDR2 reads FNYEAQ (reference sequence).

This clonotype was counted between two and nine times. V usage is TRBV20-1 and J usage is TRBJ1-5; 11 nucleotides align to TRBD1. Trimming removed 6 bases from V and 2 bases from J; junction bases left unmatched: 6. The CDR3 sequence is 15 residues long. Germline V gene data show CDR1 as DFQATT and CDR2 as SNEGSKA (reference sequence). The CDR3 DNA reads as TGCAGTGCGGAGGGGACAGGGGGAGGCAATCAGCCCCAGCATTTT. Its protein product is CSAEGTGGGNQPQHF.